This entry describes one T cell receptor beta chain. This record belongs to a study of T cell responses to AZD1222 COVID-19 vaccine. J gave up 2 bases and V 10 bases, and 11 bases lay outside the gene matches. The CDR3 spans 14 residues. The germline gives CDR1 MDHEN, CDR2 SYDVKM. This table comes from immunoSEQ multiplex PCR, and its TCRdb copy is limited to in-frame clones, with some not included. The table has around 87,000 clones, roughly 93% seen once. Sample: peripheral blood, taken on day 0 of AZD1222 vaccination. V usage is TRBV28 and J usage is TRBJ2-7, with 7 bases lining up with TRBD1. The receptor comes from an adult in good health. The CDR3 region is CANKKGARTYEQYF. The CDR3 DNA sequence: TGTGCCAACAAAAAGGGGGCTAGGACCTACGAGCAGTACTTC.